The 6 T cell receptor beta chains given below trace back to one sample, sequenced in a study of T cells in Graves' hyperthyroidism and ophthalmopathy. Amplified TCR beta CDR3 regions derived from RNA transcripts. HTBI primers were employed in a first-round RT-PCR of the TCR CDR3. TCRdb fed the multiplex PCR reads into MiXCR, producing one record per CDR3 protein. The table shows under 450,000 distinct CDR3 sequences, with about a sixth occurring only once. The sequenced sample was blood. These receptors were collected from a woman under 30 with Graves' hyperthyroidism.

This clonotype was seen many times. The chain links TRBV24-1 to TRBJ1-1; unclear D gene. With 4 bases removed from V and 7 bases from J, the gap between germline ends came to 6 bases. CDR3 size: 11 residues. In germline, CDR1 is KGHDR, CDR2 SFDVKD. The CDR3 nucleotides are TGTGCCACCAGTGAGGGCAGTGAAGCTTTCTTT. Translated: CATSEGSEAFF.

In the case of this clonotype: The junction departs from the called germline gene at one end, perhaps through a read error. The V call is TRBV4-1, the J call TRBJ1-2; D is unclear. CDR1 MGHRA and CDR2 YSYEKL come from the germline V gene. The CDR3 runs to 18 residues. CDR3 bases: TGTGCCAGCAGCCCGTTAAAACCCGGGGTGGGATGGAGCTATGGCTACACCTTC. Its protein product is CASSPLKPGVGWSYGYTF.

The genes are TRBV12-3 or TRBV12-4 and TRBJ2-2; maybe TRBD2 (7 bases). Trimming took off 6 bases at V and 3 bases at J, with 14 bases between the two ends. The CDR3 has 15 residues. The CDR3, as DNA: TGTGCCAGCAGGAGAGGGGGGGGCCACACCGGGGAGCTGTTTTTT. Its protein product is CASRRGGGHTGELFF.

This clonotype was detected ten times or more. The rearrangement uses TRBV5-1 and TRBJ2-5; D is perhaps TRBD1 (6 bases). V was cut by 5 bases and J by 2 bases, with 16 bases left in between. The CDR3 consists of 15 residues. The germline V gene has CDR1 SGHRS and CDR2 YFSETQ. The CDR3 region has the DNA TGCGCCAGCAGTTGGACCGCCGGGACACAAGAGACCCAGTACTTC. This sequence encodes CASSWTAGTQETQYF.

Many counts were recorded for this clonotype. The chain has TRBV3-1 and TRBJ2-3, with D possibly being TRBD1 or TRBD2 (5 bases each). The CDR3 length is 15 residues. Germline loops: CDR1 LGHDT, CDR2 YNNKEL (reference sequence). Trimming took off 1 base at V and 5 bases at J, with 13 bases between the two ends. Here the CDR3 reads CASSQGGPRGDTQYF. CDR3 in DNA: TGTGCCAGCAGCCAAGGGGGACCGAGAGGAGATACGCAGTATTTT.

This clonotype was detected many times. The rearrangement joins TRBV24-1 to TRBJ2-7; no clear D. Germline assignment: CDR1 KGHDR and CDR2 SFDVKD. V was trimmed by 9 bases and J by 0 bases, leaving 14 bases between them. CDR3 length: 14 residues. The CDR3 protein is CATRSGQDSYEQYF. As DNA, the CDR3 is TGTGCCACCCGGTCTGGGCAGGACTCCTACGAGCAGTACTTC.